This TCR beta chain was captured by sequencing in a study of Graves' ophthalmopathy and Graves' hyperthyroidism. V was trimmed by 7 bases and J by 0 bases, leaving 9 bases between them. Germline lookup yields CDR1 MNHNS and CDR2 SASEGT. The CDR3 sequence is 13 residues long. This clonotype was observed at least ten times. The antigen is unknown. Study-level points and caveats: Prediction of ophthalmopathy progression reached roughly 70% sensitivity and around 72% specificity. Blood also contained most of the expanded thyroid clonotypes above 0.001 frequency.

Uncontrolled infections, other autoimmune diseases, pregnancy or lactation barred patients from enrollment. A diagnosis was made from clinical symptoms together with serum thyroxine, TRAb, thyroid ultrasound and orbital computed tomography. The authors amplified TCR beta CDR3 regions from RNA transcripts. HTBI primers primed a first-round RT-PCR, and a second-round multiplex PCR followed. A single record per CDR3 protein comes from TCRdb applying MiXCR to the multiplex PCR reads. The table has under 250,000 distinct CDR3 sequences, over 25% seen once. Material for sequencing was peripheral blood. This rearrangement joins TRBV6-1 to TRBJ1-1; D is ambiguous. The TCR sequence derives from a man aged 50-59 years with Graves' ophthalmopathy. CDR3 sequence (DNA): TGTGCCAGCACTGACGAGATGAACACTGAAGCTTTCTTT. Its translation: CASTDEMNTEAFF.